This TCR beta chain was documented in a study of persistence of HIV-infected CD4 T cells. The immunoSEQ assay was version 4, run in survey mode. The table came from immunoSEQ multiplex PCR; TCRdb's copy has only in-frame clones and leaves some out. The sample holds about 43,000 clones, more than 70% seen once. Nonspecific anti-CD3/anti-CD28 bead stimulation represents the broad CD4+ T cell repertoire. Sorting selected CD4+ T cells upregulating both CD40 ligand and CD69. Study results and caveats: Compared with CD3/CD28-stimulated cells, CMV- and Gag-responding cells showed lower TCRbeta richness.

The V gene's germline CDR1 is SGHRS and CDR2 YFSETQ. The germline V and J ends were trimmed by 4 bases and 1 base, with 12 bases remaining between them. CDR3 length equals 15 residues. Regarding this clone: Its antigen is not known.

J is TRBJ1-3 and V is TRBV5-1; tentatively, D is TRBD1 (5 bases). The sample consisted of CD4+ T cells sorted from PBMCs after roughly 18-hour stimulation, taken from a patient who received antiretroviral therapy. This receptor was identified in an adult man with HIV who was CMV-seropositive. In DNA form, the CDR3 reads TGCGCCAGCAGCCCTCCCGACAGTTCTGGAAACACCATATATTTT. As protein: CASSPPDSSGNTIYF.